These 9 T cell receptor beta chains were sequenced from one sample in a study of radiation and T cells in renal cell carcinoma. Time point meaning: blood 2 weeks post-SBRT. The treatment denotes: 15 Gy SBRT to primary tumor, nephrectomy 4 weeks later. The repertoire was sequenced with immunoSEQ multiplex PCR; TCRdb's copy has only in-frame clones and lacks some. The sample lists roughly 150,000 clones, roughly 86% occurring once. The sequences come from blood, collected from a patient whose treatment included radiotherapy and nephrectomy. The source is a woman in her forties or fifties with renal cell carcinoma.

V is TRBV10-3 and J is TRBJ1-6; tentatively, D is TRBD1 (5 bases). CDR3 length equals 12 residues. V lost 3 bases and J 12 bases, leaving 9 bases between the germline ends. Germline V gene lookup returns CDR1 ENHRY and CDR2 SYGVKD. CDR3 in amino acids: CAISDRRGPLHF. As DNA, the CDR3 is TGTGCCATCAGTGACAGAAGGGGACCCCTCCACTTT.

The chain joins TRBV7-2 to TRBJ1-5, with TRBD1 identical over 8 bases. V trimming: 5 bases; J trimming: 9 bases; junction bases outside the gene matches: 6. The CDR3 runs to 13 residues. Per the germline V gene, CDR1 is SGHTA and CDR2 is FQGNSA. This chain's CDR3 is CASSLQGEGPQHF. DNA of the CDR3: TGTGCCAGCAGCCTACAGGGGGAAGGGCCCCAGCATTTT.

Comment on this clone: Sequence at one end of the junction differs from germline and may be a read error. The CDR3 DNA follows: TGTGCTAGCAGCTTAGTAGCGGTCTCCTACAATGAGCAGTTCTTC. It encodes CASSLVAVSYNEQFF. The chain recombines TRBV7-7 with TRBJ2-1; maybe TRBD2 (6 bases). This CDR3 is built from 15 residues. Germline CDR1 is SSHAT and CDR2 is FNYEAQ (reference sequence).

The chain recombines TRBV19 with TRBJ1-2; maybe TRBD1 (5 bases). Germline V CDR1 and CDR2: LNHDA, SQIVND (reference sequence). The CDR3 sequence is 14 residues long. V was cut by 0 bases and J by 4 bases, with 9 bases left in between. The DNA of the CDR3 is TGTGCCAGTAGTATAGATCATGGGGGCTATGGCTACACCTTC. It yields the protein CASSIDHGGYGYTF.

The V gene is TRBV15, the J gene TRBJ2-3; the D is unclear. V was trimmed by 1 base and J by 5 bases, leaving 16 bases between them. Germline loops: CDR1 LNHNV, CDR2 YYDKDF (reference sequence). This CDR3 has 16 residues. The CDR3 region is CATSRGDLTAGDTQYF. The CDR3 DNA sequence: TGTGCCACCAGCAGAGGAGACCTAACGGCTGGAGATACGCAGTATTTT.

The genes are TRBV19 and TRBJ2-7, with D perhaps TRBD2 (5 bases). Germline V gene data show CDR1 as LNHDA and CDR2 as SQIVND (reference sequence). The ends were cut back, 4 bases at V and 2 bases at J, with 12 bases in the middle. The CDR3 runs 14 residues. The CDR3 DNA reads TGTGCCAGTAGTAGCTTATCCGGGGCCTACGAGCAGTACTTC. Amino acids: CASSSLSGAYEQYF.

The rearrangement joins TRBV6-5 to TRBJ1-3; D not certain. This CDR3 is built from 15 residues. V was trimmed by 5 bases and J by 0 bases, leaving 11 bases between them. From germline, CDR1 is MNHEY and CDR2 SVGAGI. CDR3 residues: CASSPGRFSGNTIYF. The CDR3 nucleotides read TGTGCCAGCAGTCCCGGACGGTTCTCTGGAAACACCATATATTTT.

The chain is built from TRBV27 and TRBJ1-1, with 11 bases fitting TRBD1. CDR1 and CDR2 from the germline V gene are MNHEY and SMNVEV (reference sequence). With V trimmed by 4 bases and J by 5 bases, 3 bases remained unmatched. The CDR3 length is 14 residues. In DNA, the CDR3 is TGTGCCAGCAGTTCCGGGACAGGGGGAACTGAAGCTTTCTTT. This translates into CASSSGTGGTEAFF.

CDR3 amino acids: CAGWKGETQYF. Here the CDR3 DNA reads TGTGCCGGGTGGAAGGGAGAGACCCAGTACTTC. V and J are TRBV2 and TRBJ2-5; no definite D call. The CDR3 spans 11 residues. Germline CDR1 SNHLY, CDR2 FYNNEI. Trimming pared 11 bases from V and 4 bases from J, leaving 11 bases between.